The source of this T cell receptor beta chain is a study of T cell repertoires in aging, cancer and after chemotherapy. Amplification of TCR beta used genomic DNA extracted from peripheral blood. This CDR3 is built from 11 residues. Deletions cut 11 bases from V and 7 bases from J, with 14 bases between. CDR1 and CDR2 from the germline V gene are ENHRY and SYGVKD. This clonotype was seen a few times. Rearranged V-D-J TRB sequences were amplified with a mixed TRB-A/B primer pool. TCRdb re-called the multiplex PCR reads with MiXCR, one entry per CDR3 protein. The sample records approximately 8,400 distinct CDR3 sequences, under 35% being singletons.

The sequenced sample consisted of blood. This sequence originates from a human donor in good health. The chain has TRBV10-3 and TRBJ1-1, with a weak D call TRBD1 (5 bases). The CDR3 region has the DNA TGTGCCTCCTCACAGGAGTATGAAGCTTTCTTT. It codes for CASSQEYEAFF.